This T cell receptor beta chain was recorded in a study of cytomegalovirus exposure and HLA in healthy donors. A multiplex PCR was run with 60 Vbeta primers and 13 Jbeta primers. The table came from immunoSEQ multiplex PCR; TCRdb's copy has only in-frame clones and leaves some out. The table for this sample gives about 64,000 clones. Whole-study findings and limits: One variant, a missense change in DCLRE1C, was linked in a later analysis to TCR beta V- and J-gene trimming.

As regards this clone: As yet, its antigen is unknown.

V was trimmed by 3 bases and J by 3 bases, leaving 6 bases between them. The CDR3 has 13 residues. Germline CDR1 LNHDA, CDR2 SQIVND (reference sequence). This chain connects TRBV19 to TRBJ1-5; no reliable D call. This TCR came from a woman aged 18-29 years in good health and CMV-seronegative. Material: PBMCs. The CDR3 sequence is CASSIIVNQPQHF. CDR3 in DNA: TGTGCCAGTAGTATTATAGTCAATCAGCCCCAGCATTTT.